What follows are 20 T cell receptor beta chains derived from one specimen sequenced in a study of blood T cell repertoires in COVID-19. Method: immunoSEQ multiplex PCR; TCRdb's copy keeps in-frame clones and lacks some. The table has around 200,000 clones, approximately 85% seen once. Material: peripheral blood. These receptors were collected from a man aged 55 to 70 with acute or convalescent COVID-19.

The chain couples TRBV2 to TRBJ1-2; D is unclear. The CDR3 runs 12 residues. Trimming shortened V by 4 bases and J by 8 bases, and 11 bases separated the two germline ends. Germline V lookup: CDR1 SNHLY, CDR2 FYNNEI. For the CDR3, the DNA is TGTGCCAGCAGTGCCCAGGTTGTGGGCTACACCTTC. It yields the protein CASSAQVVGYTF.

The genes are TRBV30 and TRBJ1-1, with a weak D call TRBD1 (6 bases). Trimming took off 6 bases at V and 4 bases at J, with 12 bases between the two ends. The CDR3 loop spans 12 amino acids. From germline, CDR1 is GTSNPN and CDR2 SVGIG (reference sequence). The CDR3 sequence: CACTQGGTEAFF. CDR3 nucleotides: TGTGCCTGTACCCAAGGGGGCACTGAAGCTTTCTTT.

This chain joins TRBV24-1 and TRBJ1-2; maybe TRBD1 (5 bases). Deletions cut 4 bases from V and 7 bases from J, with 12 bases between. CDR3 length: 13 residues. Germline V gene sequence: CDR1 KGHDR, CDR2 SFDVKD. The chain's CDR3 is CATSEWGYGGYTF. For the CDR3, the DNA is TGTGCCACCAGTGAATGGGGCTATGGTGGCTACACCTTC.

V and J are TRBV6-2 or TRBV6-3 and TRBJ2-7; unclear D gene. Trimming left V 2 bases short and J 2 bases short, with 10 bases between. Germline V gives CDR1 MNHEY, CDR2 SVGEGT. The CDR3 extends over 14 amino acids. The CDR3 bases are TGTGCCAGCAGTTACGATCCGGGTACCTACGAGCAGTACTTC. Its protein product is CASSYDPGTYEQYF.

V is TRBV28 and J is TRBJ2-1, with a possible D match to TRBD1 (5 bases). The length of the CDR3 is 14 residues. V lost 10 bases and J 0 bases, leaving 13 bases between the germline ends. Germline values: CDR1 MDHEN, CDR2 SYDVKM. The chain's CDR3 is CATRVQGSYNEQFF. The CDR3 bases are TGTGCCACCCGCGTGCAGGGCTCCTACAATGAGCAGTTCTTC.

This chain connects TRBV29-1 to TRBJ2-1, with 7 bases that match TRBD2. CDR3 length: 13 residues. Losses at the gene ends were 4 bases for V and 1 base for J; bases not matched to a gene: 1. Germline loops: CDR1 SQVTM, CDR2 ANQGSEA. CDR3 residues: CSVAGGSYNEQFF. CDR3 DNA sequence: TGCAGCGTTGCGGGAGGATCCTACAATGAGCAGTTCTTC.

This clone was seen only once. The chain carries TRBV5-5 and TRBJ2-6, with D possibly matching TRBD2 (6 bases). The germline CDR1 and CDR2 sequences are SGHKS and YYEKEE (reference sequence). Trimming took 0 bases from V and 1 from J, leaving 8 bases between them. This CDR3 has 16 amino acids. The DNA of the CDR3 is TGTGCCAGCAGCTTGGCCGCGGGGTCTGGGGCCAACGTCCTGACTTTC. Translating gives CASSLAAGSGANVLTF.

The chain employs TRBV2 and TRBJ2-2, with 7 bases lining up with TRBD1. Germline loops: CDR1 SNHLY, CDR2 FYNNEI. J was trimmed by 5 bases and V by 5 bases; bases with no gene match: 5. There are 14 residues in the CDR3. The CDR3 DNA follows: TGTGCCAGCAGTAAGGGGGCTGGGACCGGGGAGCTGTTTTTT. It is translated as CASSKGAGTGELFF. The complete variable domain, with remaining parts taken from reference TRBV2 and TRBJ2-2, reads EPEVTQTPSHQVTQMGQEVILRCVPISNHLYFYWYRQILGQKVEFLVSFYNNEISEKSEIFDDQFSVERPDGSNFTLKIRSTKLEDSAMYFCASSKGAGTGELFFGEGSRLTVL.

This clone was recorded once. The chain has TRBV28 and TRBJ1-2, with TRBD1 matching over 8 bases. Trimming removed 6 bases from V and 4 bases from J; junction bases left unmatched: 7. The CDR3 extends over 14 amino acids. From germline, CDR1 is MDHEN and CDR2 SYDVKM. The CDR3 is CASSPDRDVYGYTF. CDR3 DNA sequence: TGTGCCAGCAGCCCGGACAGGGACGTCTATGGCTACACCTTC.

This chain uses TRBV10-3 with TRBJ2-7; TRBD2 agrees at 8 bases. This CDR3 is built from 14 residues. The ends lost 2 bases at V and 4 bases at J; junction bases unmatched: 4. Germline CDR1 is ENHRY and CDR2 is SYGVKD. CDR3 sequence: CAISEVKREYEQYF. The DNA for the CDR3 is TGTGCCATCAGTGAGGTCAAGCGGGAGTACGAGCAGTACTTC.

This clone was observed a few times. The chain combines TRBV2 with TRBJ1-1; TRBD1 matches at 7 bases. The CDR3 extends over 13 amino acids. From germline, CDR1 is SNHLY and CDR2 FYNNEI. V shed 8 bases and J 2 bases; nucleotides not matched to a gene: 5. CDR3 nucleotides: TGTGCCAGCGCGGGACAGTCAAACACTGAAGCTTTCTTT. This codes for CASAGQSNTEAFF.

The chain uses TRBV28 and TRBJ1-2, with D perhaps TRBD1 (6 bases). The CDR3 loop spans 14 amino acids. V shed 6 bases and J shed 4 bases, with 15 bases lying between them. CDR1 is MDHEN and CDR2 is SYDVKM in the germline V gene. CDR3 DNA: TGTGCCAGCAGCCCCCTCGACAGGTTCTATGGCTACACCTTC. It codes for CASSPLDRFYGYTF.

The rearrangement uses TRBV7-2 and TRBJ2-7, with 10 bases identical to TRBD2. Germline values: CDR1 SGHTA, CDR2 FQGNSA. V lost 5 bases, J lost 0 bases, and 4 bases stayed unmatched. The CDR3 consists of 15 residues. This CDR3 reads CASSTSGRASYEQYF. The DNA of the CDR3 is TGTGCCAGCAGCACCAGCGGGAGGGCCTCCTACGAGCAGTACTTC.

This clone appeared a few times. CDR3 sequence: CASSTRSSGSYNEQFF. Written as DNA, the CDR3 is TGTGCCAGCAGCACCCGGAGTAGCGGGAGCTACAATGAGCAGTTCTTC. The genes are TRBV7-3 and TRBJ2-1; the match to TRBD2 covers 9 bases. The CDR3 has 16 residues. V dropped 5 bases and J dropped 3; count of bases not matched to a gene: 8. CDR1 and CDR2 from the germline V gene are SGHTA and FQGTGA.

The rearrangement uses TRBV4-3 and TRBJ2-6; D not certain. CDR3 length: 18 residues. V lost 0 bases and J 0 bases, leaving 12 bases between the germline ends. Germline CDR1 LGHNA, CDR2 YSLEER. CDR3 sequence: CASSQDTYSLSGANVLTF. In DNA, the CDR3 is TGCGCCAGCAGCCAAGATACTTACAGCCTCTCTGGGGCCAACGTCCTGACTTTC.

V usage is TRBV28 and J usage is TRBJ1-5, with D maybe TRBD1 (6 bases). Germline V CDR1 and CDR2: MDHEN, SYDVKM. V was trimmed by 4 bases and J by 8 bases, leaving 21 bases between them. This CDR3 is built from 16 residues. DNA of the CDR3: TGTGCCAGCAGTTCCTCCGGGACACCTGGACGTAAGCCCCAGCATTTT. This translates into CASSSSGTPGRKPQHF.

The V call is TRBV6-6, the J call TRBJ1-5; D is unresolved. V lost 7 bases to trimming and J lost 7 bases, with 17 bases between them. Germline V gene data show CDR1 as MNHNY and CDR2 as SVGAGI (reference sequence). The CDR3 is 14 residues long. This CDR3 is CASNPGSIGQPQHF. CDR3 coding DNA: TGTGCCAGCAACCCGGGGAGCATAGGGCAGCCCCAGCATTTT.

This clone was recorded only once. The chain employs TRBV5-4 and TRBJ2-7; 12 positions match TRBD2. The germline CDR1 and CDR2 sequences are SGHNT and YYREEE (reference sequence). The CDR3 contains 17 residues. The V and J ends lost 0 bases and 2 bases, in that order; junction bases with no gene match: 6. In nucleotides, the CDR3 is TGTGCCAGCAGCTTGGGGACTAGCGGGAAACAGACCTACGAGCAGTACTTC. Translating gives CASSLGTSGKQTYEQYF.

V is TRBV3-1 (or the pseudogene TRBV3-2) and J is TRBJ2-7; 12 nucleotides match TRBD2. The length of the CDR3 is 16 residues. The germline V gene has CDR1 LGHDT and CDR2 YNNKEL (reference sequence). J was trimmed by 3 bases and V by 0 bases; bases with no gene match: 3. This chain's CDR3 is CASSQDRTSGNYEQYF. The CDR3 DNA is TGTGCCAGCAGCCAAGACCGGACTAGCGGGAACTACGAGCAGTACTTC.

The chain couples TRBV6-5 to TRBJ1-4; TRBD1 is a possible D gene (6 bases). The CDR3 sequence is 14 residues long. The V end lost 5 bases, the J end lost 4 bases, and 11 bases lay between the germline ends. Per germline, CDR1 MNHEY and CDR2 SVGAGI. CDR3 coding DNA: TGTGCCAGCAGTCAGGACAGTTATAATGAAAAACTGTTTTTT. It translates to CASSQDSYNEKLFF.